The following is a T cell receptor beta chain sequence with its context. What it binds is unknown. The data originate from a study of TIL therapy for anti-PD-1-resistant metastatic lung cancer. Overall study results and limits: TIL cultures after expansion showed higher clonality and lower diversity than baseline tumor (median about 6% vs 30%).

The immunoSEQ assay was v3. Survey-level samples got about 2 million read pairs; deep-level samples got roughly 4.5-6.5 million. The data were produced by immunoSEQ multiplex PCR, yet TCRdb's version contains in-frame clones alone and is incomplete. The sample yields about 13,000 clones, about 70% seen once. With 4 bases removed from V and 5 bases from J, the gap between germline ends came to 11 bases. The CDR3 spans 13 residues. Germline assignment: CDR1 SGHTA and CDR2 FQGTGA. Time point meaning: pre-treatment sample, taken before nivolumab and TIL therapy. Tumor tissue came from excised metastases, mostly pleural nodules or supraclavicular lymph nodes. Tumors were harvested before any PD-1/PD-L1 blockade.

V is TRBV7-3 and J is TRBJ2-5; D unclear. This clonotype was sampled from a woman aged 30-85 years with non-small cell lung cancer. Source: tumor tissue, taken at baseline. As DNA, the CDR3 is TGTGCCAGCAGCTCAATGCGCTCTGAGACCCAGTACTTC. It encodes CASSSMRSETQYF.